The 21 T cell receptor beta chains below were found in one sample sequenced in a study of OX40 agonist ivuxolimab in advanced cancers. The data were produced by immunoSEQ multiplex PCR, yet TCRdb's version contains in-frame clones alone and is incomplete. The sample comprises about 68,000 clones, 85% of which are singletons, and roughly 0.74% rests with the top ten. The sample in question was CD4+ or CD8+ T cells sorted from blood, obtained in a trial of the OX40 agonist ivuxolimab. The origin of the receptors is an adult with an advanced solid tumor such as melanoma, head and neck, liver or kidney cancer.

The chain is built from TRBV29-1 and TRBJ2-6; 9 nucleotides line up with TRBD1. Per germline, CDR1 SQVTM and CDR2 ANQGSEA. V was pared by 4 bases and J by 2 bases, with 9 bases of the junction left unmatched. This CDR3 is 17 amino acids long. Here the CDR3 reads CSVVFLQGATGANVLTF. CDR3 nucleotide sequence: TGCAGCGTTGTGTTTCTACAGGGGGCAACTGGGGCCAACGTCCTGACTTTC.

The genes are TRBV19 and TRBJ1-5, with D possibly matching TRBD1 (5 bases). V was trimmed by 2 bases and J by 10 bases, leaving 12 bases between them. This CDR3 has 13 residues. Germline lookup yields CDR1 LNHDA and CDR2 SQIVND (reference sequence). The DNA for the CDR3 is TGTGCCAGTAGTATACCGGGGACGGGACCCCAGCATTTT. It specifies CASSIPGTGPQHF.

The gene calls are TRBV7-2 and TRBJ1-1; no clear D. V was trimmed by 5 bases and J by 4 bases, leaving 8 bases between them. Germline V CDR1 and CDR2: SGHTA, FQGNSA. The length of the CDR3 is 12 residues. The CDR3 reads CASSQRVTEAFF. Here the CDR3 DNA reads TGTGCCAGCAGCCAACGAGTCACTGAAGCTTTCTTT.

V usage is TRBV7-9 and J usage is TRBJ2-5, with 7 bases identical to TRBD1. The CDR3 consists of 15 residues. Germline lookup yields CDR1 SEHNR and CDR2 FQNEAQ (reference sequence). The ends lost 2 bases at V and 2 bases at J; junction bases unmatched: 5. The CDR3 nucleotides read TGTGCCAGCAGCTTACGGGGACAGCCACAAGAGACCCAGTACTTC. Protein sequence: CASSLRGQPQETQYF.

This chain links TRBV7-2 with TRBJ1-1; no clear D gene. Germline CDR1 and CDR2: SGHTA and FQGNSA. Deletions cut 3 bases from V and 8 bases from J, with 13 bases between. This CDR3 has 13 residues. The CDR3 sequence: CASSFAQQIEAFF. CDR3 DNA sequence: TGTGCCAGCAGCTTCGCCCAACAGATAGAAGCTTTCTTT.

The J gene is TRBJ2-2, the V gene TRBV2; the D gene is possibly TRBD2 (7 bases). Germline V lookup: CDR1 SNHLY, CDR2 FYNNEI. The CDR3 spans 13 residues. Trimming left V 7 bases short and J 6 bases short, with 12 bases between. The chain's CDR3 is CASMGGGAGELFF. Written as DNA, the CDR3 is TGTGCCAGCATGGGCGGGGGCGCCGGGGAGCTGTTTTTT. The variable domain in full, completed from reference TRBV2 and TRBJ2-2, reads EPEVTQTPSHQVTQMGQEVILRCVPISNHLYFYWYRQILGQKVEFLVSFYNNEISEKSEIFDDQFSVERPDGSNFTLKIRSTKLEDSAMYFCASMGGGAGELFFGEGSRLTVL.

The chain uses TRBV7-2 and TRBJ2-7; possibly TRBD2 for D (5 bases). The germline gives CDR1 SGHTA, CDR2 FQGNSA. This CDR3 comprises 16 residues. V was clipped by 4 bases and J by 0 bases, with 16 bases between them. The CDR3 DNA reads as TGTGCCAGCAGCTCCGGGCCGTACGGGGTCTCCTACGAGCAGTACTTC. It encodes CASSSGPYGVSYEQYF.

Written as DNA, the CDR3 is TGTGCCAGCAGCTTAAATCAGGGGGCGGGCAATGAGCAGTTCTTC. Translated: CASSLNQGAGNEQFF. The chain couples TRBV7-3 to TRBJ2-1, with 8 bases fitting TRBD1. V gave up 1 base and J gave up 6 bases; unmatched junction bases: 5. This CDR3 is built from 15 residues. Germline lookup yields CDR1 SGHTA and CDR2 FQGTGA.

This chain joins TRBV12-5 and TRBJ2-1; weak D call: TRBD2 (5 bases). This CDR3 has 13 amino acids. CDR1 is LGHNT and CDR2 is FRNRAP in the germline V gene. V was cut by 7 bases and J by 6 bases, with 13 bases left in between. In DNA, the CDR3 is TGTGCTAGTGCCCCCCGGGGTGGCAATGAGCAGTTCTTC. Amino acid sequence: CASAPRGGNEQFF.

V and J are TRBV7-9 and TRBJ2-1; D call uncertain. This CDR3 contains 16 residues. CDR1 and CDR2 (germline): SEHNR, FQNEAQ (reference sequence). The V end was cut by 1 base, the J end by 9 bases, with 19 bases between. The CDR3: CASSLEGVALSREQFF. CDR3 in DNA: TGTGCCAGCAGCTTAGAAGGTGTAGCCCTCTCTCGTGAGCAGTTCTTC.

The rearrangement uses TRBV5-1 and TRBJ2-5, with D unresolved. The V gene lost 0 bases and the J gene lost 5 bases, with 11 bases spanning the gap. This CDR3 region has 14 residues. Germline V gene data show CDR1 as SGHRS and CDR2 as YFSETQ. CDR3 loop: CASSLGTAGETQYF. Here the CDR3 DNA reads TGCGCCAGCAGCTTGGGAACCGCTGGGGAGACCCAGTACTTC. The full variable domain, its missing parts supplied by reference TRBV5-1 and TRBJ2-5, is KAGVTQTPRYLIKTRGQQVTLSCSPISGHRSVSWYQQTPGQGLQFLFEYFSETQRNKGNFPGRFSGRQFSNSRSEMNVSTLELGDSALYLCASSLGTAGETQYFGPGTRLLVL.

The chain is built from TRBV11-3 and TRBJ2-2; D is unresolved. The germline CDR1 and CDR2 sequences are SGHNT and YENEEA. The CDR3 spans 14 residues. V gave up 3 bases and J gave up 4 bases, with 9 bases separating them. The CDR3, as DNA: TGTGCCAGCAGCTTGAAGGACCCCACCGGGGAGCTGTTTTTT. Translating it yields CASSLKDPTGELFF.

Remarks on this clone: At one of its ends the junction is not consistent with the germline gene, which may arise from a read error. The chain recombines TRBV7-2 with TRBJ1-5; D is possibly TRBD1 (5 bases). The V gene's germline CDR1 is SGHTA and CDR2 FQGNSA. The CDR3 has 15 amino acids. CDR3 coding DNA: TGTGCCAGCACCTTAAGGAGGGGTAGCAATCAGCCCCAGCATTTT. As protein: CASTLRRGSNQPQHF.

The chain couples TRBV9 to TRBJ2-1; D gene uncertain. CDR1 is SGDLS, CDR2 YYNGEE, per germline. The CDR3 has 18 residues. V lost 0 bases to trimming and J lost 0 bases, with 16 bases between them. CDR3 amino acids: CASSVEFIGSSSYNEQFF. CDR3 bases: TGTGCCAGCAGCGTAGAATTCATCGGCTCGAGCTCCTACAATGAGCAGTTCTTC.

This clone has more than one count but fewer than ten. The chain links TRBV7-2 to TRBJ1-3, with no clear D. In germline, CDR1 is SGHTA, CDR2 FQGNSA. The CDR3 has 16 residues. The V end lost 1 base, the J end lost 0 bases, and 10 bases lay between the germline ends. This CDR3 is CASSLGWQPSGNTIYF. For the CDR3, the DNA is TGTGCCAGCAGCTTAGGCTGGCAGCCCTCTGGAAACACCATATATTTT.

CDR3 sequence (DNA): TGTGCTAGTGGTTTGACCCCAACCGGGGAGCTGTTTTTT. Protein: CASGLTPTGELFF. This chain links TRBV12-5 with TRBJ2-2; D is unclear. V was clipped by 2 bases and J by 5 bases, with 6 bases between them. Germline V gene sequence: CDR1 LGHNT, CDR2 FRNRAP. The CDR3 covers 13 residues.

The genes are TRBV6-1 and TRBJ1-6; a possible D gene is TRBD1 (5 bases). The germline V gene has CDR1 MNHNS and CDR2 SASEGT. This CDR3 contains 14 residues. Trimming took off 6 bases at V and 4 bases at J, with 10 bases between the two ends. DNA of the CDR3: TGTGCCAGCAGCGCGGGACCATATAATTCACCCCTCCACTTT. Its protein product is CASSAGPYNSPLHF.

This clone was recorded only once. J is TRBJ2-7 and V is TRBV19; perhaps D is TRBD1 or TRBD2 (6 bases each). V lost 3 bases, J lost 3 bases, and 15 bases lay in between. The CDR3 totals 15 residues. The germline V gene has CDR1 LNHDA and CDR2 SQIVND (reference sequence). DNA of the CDR3: TGTGCCAGTAGTATGGGGGGCAGGGGAGGCTACGAGCAGTACTTC. Its translation is CASSMGGRGGYEQYF.

The chain employs TRBV11-3 and TRBJ2-7, with D perhaps TRBD1 (7 bases). Trimming removed 6 bases at V and 5 bases at J, with 17 bases between. The germline V gene has CDR1 SGHNT and CDR2 YENEEA. The length of the CDR3 is 14 residues. CDR3 residues: CASRIGQEGDEQYF. The CDR3 DNA sequence: TGTGCCAGCAGGATCGGACAGGAGGGTGACGAGCAGTACTTC.

This chain's CDR3 is CASSSLTGYSPLHF. The CDR3 nucleotides read TGTGCCAGCAGCTCCTTGACAGGATATTCACCCCTCCACTTT. V and J are TRBV28 and TRBJ1-6, with D perhaps matching TRBD1 (6 bases). From germline, CDR1 is MDHEN and CDR2 SYDVKM. This CDR3 contains 14 residues. V dropped 6 bases and J dropped 8 bases, with 14 bases sitting between them.

The chain combines TRBV10-3 with TRBJ2-3, with a tentative D call TRBD2 (6 bases). V was trimmed by 6 bases and J by 1 base, leaving 17 bases between them. CDR1 ENHRY and CDR2 SYGVKD come from the germline V gene. This CDR3 comprises 16 residues. The CDR3 nucleotides are TGTGCCATCAGCGGGGTAGAAGCGGGCGGCACAGATACGCAGTATTTT. It is translated as CAISGVEAGGTDTQYF.